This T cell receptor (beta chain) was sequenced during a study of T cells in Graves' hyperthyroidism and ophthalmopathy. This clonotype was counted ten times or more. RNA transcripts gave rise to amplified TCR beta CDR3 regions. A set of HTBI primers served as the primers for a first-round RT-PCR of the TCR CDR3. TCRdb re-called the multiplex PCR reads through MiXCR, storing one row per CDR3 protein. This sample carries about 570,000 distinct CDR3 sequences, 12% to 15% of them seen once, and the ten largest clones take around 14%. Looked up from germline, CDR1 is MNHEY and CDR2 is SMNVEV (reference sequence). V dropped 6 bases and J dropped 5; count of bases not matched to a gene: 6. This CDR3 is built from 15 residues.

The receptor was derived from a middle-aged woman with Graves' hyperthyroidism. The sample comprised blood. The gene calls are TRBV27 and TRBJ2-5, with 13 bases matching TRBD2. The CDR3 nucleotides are TGTGCCAGCAGCCCCGGGACTAGCGGGACGGAGACCCAGTACTTC. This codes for CASSPGTSGTETQYF.